This entry lists 24 T cell receptor beta chains sequenced from one sample in a study of shared clonotypes between healthy human individuals (dated by TCRdb to the early 2020s). Library construction relied on the immunoSEQ multiplex PCR assay. Not all clones reach the TCRdb copy of this immuneACCESS table, which keeps in-frame sequences only. Checked studies attribute under half of the gap to unresolved V genes and leave the rest unexplained. This sample gives around 620,000 clones in total; 85% to 95% of them show up just once. 0.11% of the sample rests with the top ten. For the CD8 naive samples, CD45RO-negative cells were positively selected for CCR7, yielding a CD45RA+CCR7+ population from which TemRA cells were excluded. Specimen: naive CD8+ T cells sorted from blood. In light of the paper, this sample's cell subset or site label describes: CD45RA+CCR7+. The receptors originated from a woman under 40 in good health.

The chain links TRBV15 to TRBJ1-4, with a tentative D call TRBD1 (6 bases). CDR1 and CDR2 (germline): LNHNV, YYDKDF (reference sequence). There are 14 residues in the CDR3. Trimming cost V 11 bases and J 2 bases, with 15 bases left between them. The CDR3: CAAWAGDTNEKLFF. The CDR3, as DNA: TGTGCCGCCTGGGCAGGGGATACTAATGAAAAACTGTTTTTT.

For the CDR3, the DNA is TGTGCCAGTAGTATCCGGCGAGGCACCGGGGAGCTGTTTTTT. Translation: CASSIRRGTGELFF. The V gene is TRBV19, the J gene TRBJ2-2; D remains ambiguous. Trimming took off 3 bases at V and 4 bases at J, with 9 bases between the two ends. The CDR3 consists of 14 residues. Germline V gene data show CDR1 as LNHDA and CDR2 as SQIVND (reference sequence). Drawing the rest from reference TRBV19 and TRBJ2-2, the complete variable domain is DGGITQSPKYLFRKEGQNVTLSCEQNLNHDAMYWYRQDPGQGLRLIYYSQIVNDFQKGDIAEGYSVSREKKESFPLTVTSAQKNPTAFYLCASSIRRGTGELFFGEGSRLTVL.

V usage is TRBV7-9 and J usage is TRBJ2-1; 7 nucleotides agree with TRBD2. Unmatched junction bases numbered 12, after V lost 3 bases and J lost 4 bases. The CDR3 extends over 17 amino acids. The germline gives CDR1 SEHNR, CDR2 FQNEAQ (reference sequence). CDR3 nucleotides: TGTGCCAGCAGCTTCCCTAAAAGCGGGACGCTTTACAATGAGCAGTTCTTC. Amino acid sequence: CASSFPKSGTLYNEQFF. Full variable domain (outside the CDR3, taken from reference TRBV7-9 and TRBJ2-1): DTGVSQNPRHKITKRGQNVTFRCDPISEHNRLYWYRQTLGQGPEFLTYFQNEAQLEKSRLLSDRFSAERPKGSFSTLEIQRTEQGDSAMYLCASSFPKSGTLYNEQFFGPGTRLTVL.

The chain carries TRBV9 and TRBJ1-2; a weak D match, TRBD1 (6 bases). V was pared by 0 bases and J by 1 base, with 13 bases between. Germline V gene sequence: CDR1 SGDLS, CDR2 YYNGEE. The CDR3 contains 16 residues. The CDR3 sequence: CASSVEDRNFNYGYTF. The CDR3 DNA follows: TGTGCCAGCAGCGTAGAGGACAGAAACTTTAACTATGGCTACACCTTC. The full variable domain, with the rest looked up from reference TRBV9 and TRBJ1-2, is DSGVTQTPKHLITATGQRVTLRCSPRSGDLSVYWYQQSLDQGLQFLIQYYNGEERAKGNILERFSAQQFPDLHSELNLSSLELGDSALYFCASSVEDRNFNYGYTFGSGTRLTVV.

This clone was counted a single time. This chain joins TRBV5-1 and TRBJ2-5, with TRBD2 identical over 7 bases. Per germline, CDR1 SGHRS and CDR2 YFSETQ. The CDR3 consists of 16 residues. The V and J ends lost 4 bases and 2 bases, in that order; junction bases with no gene match: 11. CDR3 nucleotides: TGCGCCAGCAGCCCTGAGGGAGGGCAGCGGCAAGAGACCCAGTACTTC. Translating it yields CASSPEGGQRQETQYF.

This clone was recorded only once. The chain recombines TRBV6-5 with TRBJ1-1; D call uncertain. Germline values: CDR1 MNHEY, CDR2 SVGAGI. CDR3 length: 13 amino acids. V was pared by 2 bases and J by 8 bases, with 12 bases between. The CDR3 spells CASSYAGGGEAFF. CDR3 nucleotides: TGTGCCAGCAGTTACGCGGGAGGCGGCGAAGCTTTCTTT.

Written as DNA, the CDR3 is TGTGCCAGCAGTGAGTCCTGGGCAACCTACGAGCAGTACTTC. This gives the protein CASSESWATYEQYF. The chain couples TRBV2 to TRBJ2-7; D gene ambiguous. There are 14 residues in the CDR3. Trimming removed 3 bases at V and 2 bases at J, with 11 bases between. Germline V CDR1 and CDR2: SNHLY, FYNNEI.

This chain links TRBV27 with TRBJ1-2; TRBD1 aligns across 9 bases. This CDR3 has 15 amino acids. V lost 5 bases and J lost 3; bases outside the gene matches: 7. Germline V gene sequence: CDR1 MNHEY, CDR2 SMNVEV (reference sequence). CDR3 sequence reads: CASSPGTGMYYGYTF. CDR3 in DNA: TGTGCCAGCAGTCCCGGGACAGGGATGTACTATGGCTACACCTTC.

The chain is built from TRBV28 and TRBJ2-2; 10 bases are a match to TRBD1. This CDR3 has 19 residues. Germline values: CDR1 MDHEN, CDR2 SYDVKM. V lost 3 bases and J lost 3; bases outside the gene matches: 13. The DNA for the CDR3 is TGTGCCAGCAGTTTGTCATTGAAATGGGGACAGGGGTACACCGGGGAGCTGTTTTTT. Amino acids: CASSLSLKWGQGYTGELFF.

The chain's CDR3 is CASSFPASRHEQYF. For the CDR3, the DNA is TGTGCCAGCAGTTTCCCCGCTAGCCGGCACGAGCAGTACTTC. The chain carries TRBV28 and TRBJ2-7; possible D gene TRBD2, 5 bases. This CDR3 has 14 amino acids. V shed 3 bases and J shed 5 bases, with 14 bases lying between them. CDR1 is MDHEN, CDR2 SYDVKM, per germline.

This chain links TRBV27 with TRBJ2-7, with TRBD2 matching over 10 bases. The J segment lost 6 bases and the V segment lost 2 bases, leaving 4 bases of the junction unmatched. The CDR3 extends over 14 amino acids. Per the germline V gene, CDR1 is MNHEY and CDR2 is SMNVEV (reference sequence). CDR3 in amino acids: CASSLRAGGSEQYF. The CDR3 nucleotides are TGTGCCAGCAGTTTAAGAGCGGGAGGGAGCGAGCAGTACTTC.

This sequence joins TRBV27 and TRBJ2-5, with a tentative D call TRBD2 (5 bases). The DNA end favors TRBJ2-7, so the J call may be wrong. The CDR3 loop spans 13 amino acids. Germline V gene lookup returns CDR1 MNHEY and CDR2 SMNVEV (reference sequence). The CDR3 loop reads CASSYGSTYEQYF. CDR3 coding DNA: TGTGCCAGCAGTTATGGGAGCACCTACGAGCAGTACTTC.

The J gene is TRBJ2-3, the V gene TRBV25-1, with 7 bases that match TRBD2. Trimming took 5 bases from V and 2 from J; bases not matched to a gene: 7. The germline gives CDR1 MGHDK, CDR2 SYGVNS. The length of the CDR3 is 15 residues. As DNA, the CDR3 is TGTGCCAGCAGTTTGCTAGCGGAATCCACAGATACGCAGTATTTT. Protein sequence: CASSLLAESTDTQYF.

This chain links TRBV28 with TRBJ2-7; no clear D gene. Trimming shortened V by 2 bases and J by 0 bases, and 20 bases separated the two germline ends. CDR1 is MDHEN and CDR2 is SYDVKM in the germline V gene. The CDR3 extends over 18 amino acids. CDR3 sequence: CASSLNVVGPSRSYEQYF. CDR3 bases: TGTGCCAGCAGTTTAAACGTAGTCGGGCCAAGCCGCTCCTACGAGCAGTACTTC.

This chain links TRBV27 with TRBJ1-1; no clear D. The CDR3 is 15 residues long. Trimming cost V 2 bases and J 4 bases, with 14 bases left between them. CDR1 MNHEY and CDR2 SMNVEV come from the germline V gene (reference sequence). The CDR3 here is CASSLGGGTSTEAFF. CDR3 DNA sequence: TGTGCCAGCAGTTTAGGTGGCGGAACAAGCACTGAAGCTTTCTTT.

J is TRBJ1-2 and V is TRBV19, with TRBD1 as a possible D gene (6 bases). The CDR3 is 16 amino acids. Trimming pared 4 bases from V and 1 base from J, leaving 16 bases between. Germline V gives CDR1 LNHDA, CDR2 SQIVND (reference sequence). The CDR3 nucleotides read TGTGCCAGTAGTAACGTCGGCAGGGGAGATAACTATGGCTACACCTTC. It specifies CASSNVGRGDNYGYTF. Looking up the rest from reference TRBV19 and TRBJ1-2 gives the full variable domain: DGGITQSPKYLFRKEGQNVTLSCEQNLNHDAMYWYRQDPGQGLRLIYYSQIVNDFQKGDIAEGYSVSREKKESFPLTVTSAQKNPTAFYLCASSNVGRGDNYGYTFGSGTRLTVV.

The V call is TRBV9, the J call TRBJ2-5; a possible D gene is TRBD2 (6 bases). Germline loops: CDR1 SGDLS, CDR2 YYNGEE. The CDR3 runs to 13 residues. Trimming cost V 4 bases and J 4 bases, with 11 bases left between them. The chain's CDR3 is CASSPGEVETQYF. The CDR3 region has the DNA TGTGCCAGCAGCCCCGGGGAGGTAGAGACCCAGTACTTC.

V gene TRBV7-2 combines with J gene TRBJ2-1; D may be TRBD2 (6 bases). Germline V gene lookup returns CDR1 SGHTA and CDR2 FQGNSA. The V end lost 4 bases, the J end lost 2 bases, and 18 bases lay between the germline ends. The CDR3 has 17 amino acids. CDR3 protein: CASSWGVRGVPYNEQFF. The CDR3 nucleotides are TGTGCCAGCAGCTGGGGGGTCCGGGGAGTGCCCTACAATGAGCAGTTCTTC.

The CDR3 nucleotides read TGTGCCAGCAGCTTGCTTGGGACAGGGGGTCACGAGCAGTACTTC. It yields the protein CASSLLGTGGHEQYF. This sequence joins TRBV5-8 and TRBJ2-7, with 11 bases that match TRBD1. With V trimmed by 1 base and J by 5 bases, 5 bases remained unmatched. The CDR3 totals 15 residues. Germline V gene sequence: CDR1 SGHTS, CDR2 YDEGEE.

The rearrangement uses TRBV30 and TRBJ2-3; 10 nucleotides align to TRBD2. The CDR3 covers 13 residues. Germline lookup yields CDR1 GTSNPN and CDR2 SVGIG (reference sequence). CDR3 nucleotides: TGTGCGGGAGGACTAGCGGATAGAGATACGCAGTATTTT. Translation gives CAGGLADRDTQYF.

This rearrangement joins TRBV2 to TRBJ1-5; D remains ambiguous. CDR1 is SNHLY and CDR2 is FYNNEI in the germline V gene. This CDR3 contains 14 residues. Trimming shortened V by 6 bases and J by 0 bases, and 9 bases separated the two germline ends. CDR3 in amino acids: CASRLTYSNQPQHF. As DNA, the CDR3 is TGTGCCAGCAGGCTTACATATAGCAATCAGCCCCAGCATTTT.

The chain couples TRBV7-9 to TRBJ2-5; the D is unclear. In germline, CDR1 is SEHNR, CDR2 FQNEAQ (reference sequence). Trimming pared 4 bases from V and 5 bases from J, leaving 5 bases between. This CDR3 is 11 amino acids long. The CDR3 protein is CASSYTETQYF. The CDR3 bases are TGTGCCAGCAGCTATACCGAGACCCAGTACTTC.

The chain recombines TRBV29-1 with TRBJ2-5; D is perhaps TRBD2 (6 bases). Trimming pared 7 bases from V and 1 base from J, leaving 13 bases between. CDR1 is SQVTM and CDR2 is ANQGSEA in the germline V gene. The CDR3 spans 13 residues. The CDR3 region is CSAREPFQETQYF. The CDR3 nucleotides read TGCAGCGCCCGGGAGCCCTTCCAAGAGACCCAGTACTTC.

The V call is TRBV19, the J call TRBJ1-5; no reliable D call. The CDR3 is 15 amino acids. Germline V gene lookup returns CDR1 LNHDA and CDR2 SQIVND (reference sequence). V lost 3 bases, J lost 0 bases, and 9 bases lay in between. The CDR3 DNA sequence: TGTGCCAGTAGTATTTGGACGGCTAGCAATCAGCCCCAGCATTTT. Its protein is CASSIWTASNQPQHF. The variable domain in full, completed from reference TRBV19 and TRBJ1-5, reads DGGITQSPKYLFRKEGQNVTLSCEQNLNHDAMYWYRQDPGQGLRLIYYSQIVNDFQKGDIAEGYSVSREKKESFPLTVTSAQKNPTAFYLCASSIWTASNQPQHFGDGTRLSIL.